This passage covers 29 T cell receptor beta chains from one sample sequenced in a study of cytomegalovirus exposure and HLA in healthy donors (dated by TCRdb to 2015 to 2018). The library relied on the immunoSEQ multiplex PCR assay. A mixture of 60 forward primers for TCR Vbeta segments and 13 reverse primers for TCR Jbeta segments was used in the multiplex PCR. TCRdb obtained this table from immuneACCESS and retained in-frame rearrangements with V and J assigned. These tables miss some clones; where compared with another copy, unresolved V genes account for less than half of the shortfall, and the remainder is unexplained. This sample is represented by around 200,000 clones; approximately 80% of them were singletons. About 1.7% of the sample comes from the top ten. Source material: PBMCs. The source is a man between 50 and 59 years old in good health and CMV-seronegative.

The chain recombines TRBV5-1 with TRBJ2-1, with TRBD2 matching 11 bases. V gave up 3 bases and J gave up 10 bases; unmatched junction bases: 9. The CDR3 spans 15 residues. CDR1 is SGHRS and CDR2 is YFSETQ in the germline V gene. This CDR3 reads CASSSFTGLADEQFF. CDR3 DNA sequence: TGCGCCAGCAGCTCTTTTACGGGACTAGCGGACGAGCAGTTCTTC. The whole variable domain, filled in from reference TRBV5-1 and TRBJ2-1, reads KAGVTQTPRYLIKTRGQQVTLSCSPISGHRSVSWYQQTPGQGLQFLFEYFSETQRNKGNFPGRFSGRQFSNSRSEMNVSTLELGDSALYLCASSSFTGLADEQFFGPGTRLTVL.

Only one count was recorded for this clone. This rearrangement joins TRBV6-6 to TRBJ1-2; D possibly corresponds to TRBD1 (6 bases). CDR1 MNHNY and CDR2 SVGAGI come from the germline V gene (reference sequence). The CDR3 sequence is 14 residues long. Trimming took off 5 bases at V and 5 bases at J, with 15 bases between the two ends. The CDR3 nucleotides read TGTGCCAGCAGTCGACAGGAAGGAAAGTATGGCTACACCTTC. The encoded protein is CASSRQEGKYGYTF.

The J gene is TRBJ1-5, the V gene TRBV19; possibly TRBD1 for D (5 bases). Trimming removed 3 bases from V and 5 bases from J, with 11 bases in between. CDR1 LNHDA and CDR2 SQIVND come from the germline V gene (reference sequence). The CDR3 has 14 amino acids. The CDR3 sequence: CASSISQGYQPQHF. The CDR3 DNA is TGTGCCAGTAGTATCAGCCAGGGCTATCAGCCCCAGCATTTT.

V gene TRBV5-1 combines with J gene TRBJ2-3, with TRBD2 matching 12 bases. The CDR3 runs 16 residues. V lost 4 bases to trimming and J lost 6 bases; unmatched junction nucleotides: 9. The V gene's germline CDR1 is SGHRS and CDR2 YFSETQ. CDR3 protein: CASSLGTSGPRDTQYF. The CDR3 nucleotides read TGCGCCAGCAGCCTTGGGACTAGCGGGCCGAGGGATACGCAGTATTTT.

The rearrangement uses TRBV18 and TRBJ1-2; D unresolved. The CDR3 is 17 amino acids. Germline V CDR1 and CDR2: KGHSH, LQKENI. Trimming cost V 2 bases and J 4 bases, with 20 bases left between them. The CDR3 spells CASSPRSGDTALYGYTF. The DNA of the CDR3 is TGTGCCAGCTCACCAAGATCCGGGGATACCGCTCTCTATGGCTACACCTTC.

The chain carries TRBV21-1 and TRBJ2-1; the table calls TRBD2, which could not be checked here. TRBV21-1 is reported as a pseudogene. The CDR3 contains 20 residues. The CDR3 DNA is TGTGCCAGCAGCAAAGACGAACTAGCGGGAGAGGAGATCTCCTACAATGAGCAGTTCTTC. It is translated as CASSKDELAGEEISYNEQFF.

The CDR3 reads CASSTGQLQETQYF. DNA for the CDR3: TGCGCCAGCAGCACGGGACAGCTTCAAGAGACCCAGTACTTC. The V gene is TRBV5-1, the J gene TRBJ2-5; 7 bases fit TRBD1. The CDR3 runs to 14 residues. The V gene end was trimmed by 4 bases and the J gene end by 2 bases; junction bases not matched to a gene: 5. The germline CDR1 and CDR2 sequences are SGHRS and YFSETQ.

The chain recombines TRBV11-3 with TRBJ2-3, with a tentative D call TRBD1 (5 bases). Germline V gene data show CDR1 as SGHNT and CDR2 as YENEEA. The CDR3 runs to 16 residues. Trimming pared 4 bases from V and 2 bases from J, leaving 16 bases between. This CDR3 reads CASSSTQGALTDTQYF. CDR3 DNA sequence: TGTGCCAGCAGCTCGACCCAGGGTGCTCTCACAGATACGCAGTATTTT.

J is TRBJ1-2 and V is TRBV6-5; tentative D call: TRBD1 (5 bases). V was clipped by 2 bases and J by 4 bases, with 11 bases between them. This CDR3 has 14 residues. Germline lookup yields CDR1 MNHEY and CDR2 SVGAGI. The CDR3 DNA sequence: TGTGCCAGCAGTTACGTGGGGGGAACCTATGGCTACACCTTC. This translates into CASSYVGGTYGYTF.

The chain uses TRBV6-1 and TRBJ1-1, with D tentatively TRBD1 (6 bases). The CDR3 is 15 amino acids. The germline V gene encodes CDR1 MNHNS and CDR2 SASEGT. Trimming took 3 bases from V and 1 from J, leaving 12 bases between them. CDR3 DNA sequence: TGTGCCAGCAGTGATCGGGGGGGCCCGAACACTGAAGCTTTCTTT. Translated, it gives CASSDRGGPNTEAFF.

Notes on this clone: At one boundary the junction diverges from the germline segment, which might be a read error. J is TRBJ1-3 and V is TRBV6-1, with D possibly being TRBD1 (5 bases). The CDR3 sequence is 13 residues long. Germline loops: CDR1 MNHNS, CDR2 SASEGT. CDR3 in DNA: TGTGCCGTGACAGCTTTCGACGGAAACACCGTATATTTT. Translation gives CAVTAFDGNTVYF.

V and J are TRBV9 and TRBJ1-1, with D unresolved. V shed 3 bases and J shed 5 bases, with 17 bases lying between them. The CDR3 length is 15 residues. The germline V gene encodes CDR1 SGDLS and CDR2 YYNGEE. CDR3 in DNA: TGTGCCAGCAGCGCGGGTGTCTTGAGAGGAACTGAAGCTTTCTTT. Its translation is CASSAGVLRGTEAFF.

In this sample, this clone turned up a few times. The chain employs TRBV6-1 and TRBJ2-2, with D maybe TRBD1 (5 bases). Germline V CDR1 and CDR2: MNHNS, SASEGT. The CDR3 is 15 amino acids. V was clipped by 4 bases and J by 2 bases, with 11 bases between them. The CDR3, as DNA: TGTGCCAGCAGTGCTCGACAGACCAACACCGGGGAGCTGTTTTTT. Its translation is CASSARQTNTGELFF.

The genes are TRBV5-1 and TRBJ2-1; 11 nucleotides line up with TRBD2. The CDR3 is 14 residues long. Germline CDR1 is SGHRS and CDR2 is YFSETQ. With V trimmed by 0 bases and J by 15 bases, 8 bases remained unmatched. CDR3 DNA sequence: TGCGCCAGCAGCTTGGAGCTAGCGGGGGGCCCAGGGTTCTTC. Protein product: CASSLELAGGPGFF.

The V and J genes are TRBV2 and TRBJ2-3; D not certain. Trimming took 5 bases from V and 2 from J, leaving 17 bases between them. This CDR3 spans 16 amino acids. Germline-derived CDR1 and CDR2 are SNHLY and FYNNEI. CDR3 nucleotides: TGTGCCAGCAGTCCAAGAGACTCGTCTTACACAGATACGCAGTATTTT. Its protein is CASSPRDSSYTDTQYF.

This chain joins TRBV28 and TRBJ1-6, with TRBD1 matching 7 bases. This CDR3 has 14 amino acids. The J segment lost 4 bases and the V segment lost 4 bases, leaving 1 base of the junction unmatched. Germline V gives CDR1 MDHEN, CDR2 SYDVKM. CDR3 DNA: TGTGCCAGCAGTTCGACAGGGTATAATTCACCCCTCCACTTT. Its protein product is CASSSTGYNSPLHF. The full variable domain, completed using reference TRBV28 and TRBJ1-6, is DVKVTQSSRYLVKRTGEKVFLECVQDMDHENMFWYRQDPGLGLRLIYFSYDVKMKEKGDIPEGYSVSREKKERFSLILESASTNQTSMYLCASSSTGYNSPLHFGNGTRLTVT.

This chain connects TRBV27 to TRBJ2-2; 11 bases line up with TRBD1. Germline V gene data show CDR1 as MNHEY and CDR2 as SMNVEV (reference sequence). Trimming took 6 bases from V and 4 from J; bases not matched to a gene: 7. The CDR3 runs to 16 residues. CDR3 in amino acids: CASRRPGTGGTGELFF. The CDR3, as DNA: TGTGCCAGCAGGCGCCCCGGGACAGGGGGCACCGGGGAGCTGTTTTTT.

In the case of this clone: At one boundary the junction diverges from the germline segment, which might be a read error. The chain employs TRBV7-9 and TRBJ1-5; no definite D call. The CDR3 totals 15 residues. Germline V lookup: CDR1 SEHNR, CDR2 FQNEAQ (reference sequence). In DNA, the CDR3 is TGTTCCAGCAGCCCTATTTCAGGCATCAATCAGCCCCAGCATTTT. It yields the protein CSSSPISGINQPQHF.

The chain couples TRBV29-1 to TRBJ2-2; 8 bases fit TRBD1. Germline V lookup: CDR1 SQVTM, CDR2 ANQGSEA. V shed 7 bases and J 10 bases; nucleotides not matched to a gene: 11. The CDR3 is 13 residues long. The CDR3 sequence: CSARTGPGEELFF. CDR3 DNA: TGCAGCGCCCGGACAGGGCCGGGAGAGGAGCTGTTTTTT.

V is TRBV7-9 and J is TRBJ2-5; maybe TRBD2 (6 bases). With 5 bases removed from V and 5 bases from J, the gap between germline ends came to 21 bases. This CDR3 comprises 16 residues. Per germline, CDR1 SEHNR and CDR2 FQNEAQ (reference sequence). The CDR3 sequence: CASSPTRESRRETQYF. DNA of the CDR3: TGTGCCAGCAGCCCCACCCGGGAGTCCCGCCGGGAGACCCAGTACTTC.

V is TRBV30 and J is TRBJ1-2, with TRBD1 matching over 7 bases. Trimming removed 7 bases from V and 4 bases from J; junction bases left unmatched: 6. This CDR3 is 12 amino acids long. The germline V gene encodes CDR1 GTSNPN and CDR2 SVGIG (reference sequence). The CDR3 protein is CASGGYGYGYTF. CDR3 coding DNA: TGTGCCTCAGGGGGGTACGGCTATGGCTACACCTTC.

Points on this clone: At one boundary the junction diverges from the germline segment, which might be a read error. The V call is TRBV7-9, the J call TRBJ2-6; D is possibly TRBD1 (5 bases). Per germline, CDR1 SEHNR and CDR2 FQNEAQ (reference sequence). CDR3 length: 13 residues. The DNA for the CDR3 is TGTGCCAGCAGCCCTTCTGGGGCCAACGGCCTGACTTTC. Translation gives CASSPSGANGLTF. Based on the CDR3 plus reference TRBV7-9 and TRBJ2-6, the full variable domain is DTGVSQNPRHKITKRGQNVTFRCDPISEHNRLYWYRQTLGQGPEFLTYFQNEAQLEKSRLLSDRFSAERPKGSFSTLEIQRTEQGDSAMYLCASSPSGANGLTFGAGSRLTVL.

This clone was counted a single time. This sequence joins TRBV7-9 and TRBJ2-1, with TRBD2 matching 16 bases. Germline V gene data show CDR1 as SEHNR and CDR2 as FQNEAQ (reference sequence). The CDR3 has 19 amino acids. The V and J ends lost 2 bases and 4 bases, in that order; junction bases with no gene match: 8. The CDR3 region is CASSLPAGTSGRGYNEQFF. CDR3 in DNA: TGTGCCAGCAGCTTACCTGCCGGGACTAGCGGGAGGGGGTACAATGAGCAGTTCTTC.

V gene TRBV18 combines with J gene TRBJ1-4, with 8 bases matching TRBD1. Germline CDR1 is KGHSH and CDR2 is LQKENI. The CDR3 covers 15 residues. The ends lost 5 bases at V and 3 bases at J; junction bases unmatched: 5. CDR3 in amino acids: CASSAPGQANEKLFF. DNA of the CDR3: TGTGCCAGCTCAGCCCCGGGACAGGCTAATGAAAAACTGTTTTTT.

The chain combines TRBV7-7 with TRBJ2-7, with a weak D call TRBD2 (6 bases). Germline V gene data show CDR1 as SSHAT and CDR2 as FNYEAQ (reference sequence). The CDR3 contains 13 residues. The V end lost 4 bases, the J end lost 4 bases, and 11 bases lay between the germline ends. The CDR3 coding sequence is TGTGCCAGCAGCTCCCAGGAGGGTTACGAGCAGTACTTC. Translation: CASSSQEGYEQYF.

DNA of the CDR3: TGTGCCAGCAGCCCGAGAAGCGGGGAGCAGTACTTC. It yields the protein CASSPRSGEQYF. The chain carries TRBV7-9 and TRBJ2-7; D may be TRBD2 (6 bases). Trimming removed 5 bases from V and 7 bases from J, with 12 bases in between. CDR1 and CDR2 from the germline V gene are SEHNR and FQNEAQ (reference sequence). CDR3 length equals 12 residues.

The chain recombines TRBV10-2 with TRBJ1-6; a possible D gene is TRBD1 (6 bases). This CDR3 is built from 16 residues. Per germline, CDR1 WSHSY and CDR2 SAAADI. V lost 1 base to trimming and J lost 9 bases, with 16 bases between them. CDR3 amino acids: CASSEFVGDIGSPLHF. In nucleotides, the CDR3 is TGCGCCAGCAGTGAGTTTGTGGGGGACATCGGTTCACCCCTCCACTTT.

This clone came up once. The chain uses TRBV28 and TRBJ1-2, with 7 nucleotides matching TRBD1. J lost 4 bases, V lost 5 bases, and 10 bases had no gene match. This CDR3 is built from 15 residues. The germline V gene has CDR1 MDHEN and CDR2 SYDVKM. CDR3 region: CASSLGGSPRYGYTF. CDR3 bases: TGTGCCAGCAGTCTAGGGGGCTCCCCCCGCTATGGCTACACCTTC.

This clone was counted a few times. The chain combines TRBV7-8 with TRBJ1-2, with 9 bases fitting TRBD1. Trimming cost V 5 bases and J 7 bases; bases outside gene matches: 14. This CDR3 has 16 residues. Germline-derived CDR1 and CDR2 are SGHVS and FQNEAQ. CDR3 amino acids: CASSPLQGAREVGYTF. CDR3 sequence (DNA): TGTGCCAGCAGCCCGCTACAGGGGGCCCGTGAGGTTGGCTACACCTTC.